The sequence of this TCR beta chain was determined in a study of shared clonotypes between healthy human individuals (dated by TCRdb to 2019 to 2021). For context, the study as a whole: A few men and two women, aged 18 to 49 years, made up the cohort. To increase sequencing depth and limit assay-specific biases, TCR repertoire library preparation and sequencing were carried out by different laboratories using diverse techniques. To estimate repertoire size and how much clonotype sharing occurs between individuals, the study deeply sequenced the blood TCR repertoires of 4 to 6 healthy adults. For each donor, CD4 naive and CD4 memory were each given three plates, CD8 naive was given two plates, and CD8 memory was given one plate. Per donor, leukapheresis produced somewhere between about 0.9 and 9 billion PBMCs.

TCR CDR3 regions were amplified from genomic DNA by multiplex PCR using the deep immunoSEQ assay. Genomic DNA extracted from each cell subset was distributed evenly over all wells of several immunoSEQ 96-well plates, and each plate served as one replicate. Each replicate PCR for sorted subsets received about 200 ng genomic DNA, equal to roughly 33,000 T cell genomes. The purified libraries were quantified using a Qubit 3.0 fluorometer, sized with a Bioanalyzer 2100, and then quantified again using the KAPA Library Quantification kit. A separate single-read 150-cycle Illumina NextSeq 550 flow cell was used to sequence each immunoSEQ 96-well plate. The authors' pipeline ran thus. Because the immunoSEQ output held only junctional sequences and lacked quality scores, the filtering could not match the filtering applied to full-length reads. Sequences were annotated with PyIR, a Python wrapper for IgBLAST v1.9, and V/J genes and CDR3 were assigned using IMGT germline references. Reads were filtered out if the reads had weak V/J assignments (E-value above 1e-6), no CDR3, stop codons, out-of-frame junctions, or ambiguous translated residues. V3J clonotypes were defined as sequences sharing the same inferred V gene, J gene, and CDR3 amino acid sequence. To compute the percentage overlap between repertoires, the number of shared unique clonotypes was divided by the size of the smaller repertoire. Three approaches were used to assess repertoire richness: RTK rarefaction, the Chao1 estimator, and Recon v2.1 estimates of unobserved clonotypes. For all TCRbeta clonotypes obtained by the gDNA method from four donors, generation probabilities were computed with OLGA. In TCRdb, the immuneACCESS table is reduced to in-frame sequences with V and J assigned. These tables do not hold every clone; where another copy was compared, an unresolved V gene accounts for under half, and the others remain unexplained. That table is the source of V, J and clone size, and D and trimming were worked out from the DNA. This sample gives some 2 million clones in total; roughly 95% of them show up just once. Jointly, the top ten make up roughly 1.2% of the sample.

CDR1 and CDR2, looked up from the germline V gene, are ENHRY and SYGVKD. The CDR3 numbers 15 residues from cysteine through phenylalanine. Here the CDR3 DNA is all that survives: 45 bases in frame from base 1. V and J lose 0 bases and 4 bases, and a span of 12 bases separates them. As concerns this clone: Its binding antigen is unknown. Base qualities are missing; no much larger clone stands one base away.

What the study reported, not specific to this receptor: Across four donors, approximately 5% of naive CD4, approximately 3.5% of naive CD8, 2% to 2.5% of memory CD4, and approximately 0.4% of memory CD8 clonotypes were shared. Sampling was limited to blood, and TCR repertoires in tissue likely differ from TCR repertoires in blood. Even with the large sequencing depth, rarefaction of the sorted-subset datasets indicated that sequencing was incomplete. Pairwise subsampling indicated that sequencing depth was expected to affect the degree of clonotype sharing among donors. Estimated clonotype richness was generally larger for naive than for memory subsets. Compared with non-shared clonotypes, clonotypes shared by all four sorted-subset donors had higher generation probabilities. The genetic and exposure-history diversity represented was limited by the small number of donors.

For the CD8 naive samples, CD45RO-negative cells were positively selected for CCR7, yielding a CD45RA+CCR7+ population from which TemRA cells were excluded. Donors were healthy HIV-negative adults with no recently reported acute infections or vaccinations. Every donor was a Caucasian adult residing in Nashville, Tennessee, USA. Blood was obtained by leukapheresis, after which PBMCs were separated by Ficoll-Histopaque density gradient centrifugation and cryopreserved in liquid nitrogen vapor phase. Analytical flow cytometry was used to check the purity and quantity of every magnetically sorted T cell population. Genomic DNA was isolated from every sorted fraction and measured by UV absorbance on a Nanodrop 2000c.

Material for sequencing was naive CD8+ T cells sorted from blood. The cell subset or site label, read with the paper, signifies: CD45RA+CCR7+. This clonotype originated in a man aged 18-30 years in good health. Recombination joined TRBV10-3 with TRBJ1-2; TRBD1 could be the D gene, as 5 bases match. The base sequence is TGTGCCATCAGTGAGTCGGGGCCGCTAGCCTATGGCTACACCTTC. It encodes CAISESGPLAYGYTF.